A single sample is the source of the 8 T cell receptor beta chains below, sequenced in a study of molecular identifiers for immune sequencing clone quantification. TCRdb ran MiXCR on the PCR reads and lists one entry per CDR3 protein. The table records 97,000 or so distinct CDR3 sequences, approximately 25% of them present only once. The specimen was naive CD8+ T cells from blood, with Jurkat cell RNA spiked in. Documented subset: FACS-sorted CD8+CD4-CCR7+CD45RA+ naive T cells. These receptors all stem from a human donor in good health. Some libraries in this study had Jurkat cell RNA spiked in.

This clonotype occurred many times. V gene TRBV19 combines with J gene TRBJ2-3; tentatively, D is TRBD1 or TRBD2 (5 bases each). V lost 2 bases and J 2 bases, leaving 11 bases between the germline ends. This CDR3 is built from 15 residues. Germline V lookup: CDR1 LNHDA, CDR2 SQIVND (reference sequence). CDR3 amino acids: CASSISWGFTDTQYF. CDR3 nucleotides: TGTGCCAGTAGTATAAGTTGGGGGTTCACAGATACGCAGTATTTT.

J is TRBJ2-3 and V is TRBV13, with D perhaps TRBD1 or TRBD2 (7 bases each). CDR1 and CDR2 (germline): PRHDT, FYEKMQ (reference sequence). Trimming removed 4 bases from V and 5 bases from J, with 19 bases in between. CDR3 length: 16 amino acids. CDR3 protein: CASSWGEGAGKDTQYF. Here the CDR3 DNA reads TGTGCCAGCAGCTGGGGGGAGGGGGCTGGTAAAGATACGCAGTATTTT.

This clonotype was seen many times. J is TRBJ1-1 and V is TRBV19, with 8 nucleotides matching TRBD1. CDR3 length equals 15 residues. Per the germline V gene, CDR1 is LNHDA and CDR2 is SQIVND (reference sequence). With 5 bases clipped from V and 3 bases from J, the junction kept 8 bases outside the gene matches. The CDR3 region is CASSPQGVGYTEAFF. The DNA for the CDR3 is TGTGCCAGTAGTCCACAGGGGGTTGGATACACTGAAGCTTTCTTT.

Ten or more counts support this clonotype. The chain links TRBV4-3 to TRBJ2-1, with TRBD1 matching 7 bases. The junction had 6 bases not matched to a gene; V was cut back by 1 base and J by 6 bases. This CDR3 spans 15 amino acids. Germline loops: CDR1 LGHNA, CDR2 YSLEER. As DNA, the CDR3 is TGCGCCAGCAGCCAAGTCACGCAGGGGGTCAATGAGCAGTTCTTC. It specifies CASSQVTQGVNEQFF.

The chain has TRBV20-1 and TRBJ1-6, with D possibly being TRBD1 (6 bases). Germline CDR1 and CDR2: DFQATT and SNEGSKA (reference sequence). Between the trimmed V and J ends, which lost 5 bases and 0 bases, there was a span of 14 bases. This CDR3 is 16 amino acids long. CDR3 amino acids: CSAPKGVISYNSPLHF. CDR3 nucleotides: TGCAGTGCTCCCAAGGGGGTCATCTCCTATAATTCACCCCTCCACTTT.

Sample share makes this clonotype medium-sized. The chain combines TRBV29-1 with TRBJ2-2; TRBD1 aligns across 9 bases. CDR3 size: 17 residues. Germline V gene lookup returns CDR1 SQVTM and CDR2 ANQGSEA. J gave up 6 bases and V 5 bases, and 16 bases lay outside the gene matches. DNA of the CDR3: TGCAGCGTTCTCCAGGGACCGGGACAGGGTTCGGCCGGGGAGCTGTTTTTT. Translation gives CSVLQGPGQGSAGELFF.

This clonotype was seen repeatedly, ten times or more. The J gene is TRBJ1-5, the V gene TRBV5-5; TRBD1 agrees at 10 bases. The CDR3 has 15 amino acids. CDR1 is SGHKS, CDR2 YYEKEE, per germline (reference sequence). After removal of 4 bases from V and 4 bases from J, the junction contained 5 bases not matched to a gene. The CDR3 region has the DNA TGTGCCAGCAGCACCCTGGGACAGGGGAATCAGCCCCAGCATTTT. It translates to CASSTLGQGNQPQHF.

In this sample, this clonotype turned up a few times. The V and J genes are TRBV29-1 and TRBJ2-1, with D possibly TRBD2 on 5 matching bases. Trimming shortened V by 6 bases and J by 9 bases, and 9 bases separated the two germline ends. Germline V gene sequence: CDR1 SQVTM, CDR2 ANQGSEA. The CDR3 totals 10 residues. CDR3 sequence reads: CSVLAPEQFF. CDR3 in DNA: TGCAGCGTGCTAGCTCCTGAGCAGTTCTTC.